The present T cell receptor beta chain was sequenced within a study of CD8 T cells in ankylosing spondylitis. V was clipped by 5 bases and J by 6 bases, with 21 bases between them. The CDR3 loop spans 16 amino acids. Study conclusions and caveats: A TCR beta motif of under 10 highly homologous variants appeared characteristic of ankylosing spondylitis blood.

One entry per CDR3 protein results from TCRdb running MiXCR on the 5' RACE reads. The table has roughly 440,000 distinct CDR3 sequences, roughly 18% seen once. Regarding this clonotype: Its target is not known.

The sequencing sample was made of blood, either unsorted or a sorted T cell fraction (not recorded which). The chain is built from TRBV12-3 or TRBV12-4 and TRBJ2-3; TRBD1 might be the D (5 bases). This TCR came from a male donor with ankylosing spondylitis. The CDR3 spells CASSPRQKNRPDTQYF. The CDR3 DNA is TGTGCCAGCAGTCCAAGACAGAAAAACAGGCCCGATACGCAGTATTTT.